This T cell receptor (beta chain) originates from a study of naive and memory T cell subsets. General observations from the study: From naive to CM, EM and EMRA, diversity decreased and Gini increased. In naive cells, over 90% of TCR sequences were seen only once. Possibly reflecting memory cells re-expressing CD45RA, a few larger clonotypes occurred in naive repertoires, especially CD8.

Both TRBC1 and TRBC2 were covered by a beta constant-region primer of two equimolar oligonucleotides. Four rounds of PCR amplified the ligated cDNA using nested alpha and beta constant-region primers plus SP2. Ligation attached a single-stranded oligonucleotide with a 12-nucleotide UMI and the SP2 primer to the cDNA 3' end. TCRdb reprocessed the UMI-ligation and nested PCR reads via MiXCR and lists one record per CDR3 protein. The sample gives 130,000 to 150,000 distinct CDR3 sequences, about 20% of which show up once; 0.09% to 0.13% is in the top ten. This clonotype was counted ten times or more. What it recognizes is unknown. Cells stained for CD3, CD4, CD8, CD45RA and CD27 were sorted into four subsets. This sequence was found in a human donor in good health. The sequencing sample was made of naive CD4+ T cells from blood.

The CDR3, as DNA: TGCAGCGTTGGTCTACAGGCGAACACCGGGGAGCTGTTTTTT. Its protein product is CSVGLQANTGELFF. The gene calls are TRBV29-1 and TRBJ2-2; possibly TRBD1 for D (5 bases). CDR1 and CDR2 from the germline V gene are SQVTM and ANQGSEA. The CDR3 consists of 14 residues. Trimming removed 4 bases from V and 0 bases from J, with 9 bases in between.